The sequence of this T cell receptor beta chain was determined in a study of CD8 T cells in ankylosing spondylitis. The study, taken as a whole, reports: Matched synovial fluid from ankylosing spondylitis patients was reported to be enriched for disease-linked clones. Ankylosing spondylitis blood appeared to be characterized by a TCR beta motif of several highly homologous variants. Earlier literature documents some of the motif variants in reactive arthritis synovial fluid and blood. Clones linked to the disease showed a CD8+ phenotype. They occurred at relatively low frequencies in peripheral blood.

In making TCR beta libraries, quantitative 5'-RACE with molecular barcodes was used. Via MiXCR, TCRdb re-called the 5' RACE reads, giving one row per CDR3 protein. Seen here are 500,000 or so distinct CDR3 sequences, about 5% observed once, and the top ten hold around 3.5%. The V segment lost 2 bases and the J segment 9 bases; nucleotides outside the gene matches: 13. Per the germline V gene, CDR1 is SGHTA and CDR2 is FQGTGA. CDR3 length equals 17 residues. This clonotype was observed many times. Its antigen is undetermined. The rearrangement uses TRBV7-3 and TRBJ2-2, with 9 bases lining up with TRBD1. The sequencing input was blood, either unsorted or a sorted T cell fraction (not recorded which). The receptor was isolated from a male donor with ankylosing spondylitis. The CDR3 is CASSLRFGTGLLRELFF. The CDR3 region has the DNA TGTGCCAGCAGCTTACGGTTCGGGACAGGGCTTTTGAGGGAGCTGTTTTTT. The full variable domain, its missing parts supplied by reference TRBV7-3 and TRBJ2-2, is GAGVSQTPSNKVTEKGKYVELRCDPISGHTALYWYRQSLGQGPEFLIYFQGTGAADDSGLPNDRFFAVRPEGSVSTLKIQRTERGDSAVYLCASSLRFGTGLLRELFFGEGSRLTVL.